Listed below are T cell receptor beta chains from one sample, sequenced in a study of cytomegalovirus exposure and HLA in healthy donors. Method: immunoSEQ multiplex PCR; TCRdb's copy keeps in-frame clones and lacks some. The sample records roughly 68,000 clones, around 97% being singletons. Sequencing was performed on PBMCs. The source is a man between 18 and 29 years old in good health and CMV-seronegative. CDR3s include the opening cysteine and the closing phenylalanine or tryptophan. Each record gives: V gene, J gene, D gene, clone size, CDR3 DNA, CDR3 protein. D genes are given only for firm matches. Size values are once, few and many counts, or a class for expanded clones, and some rows have none.

V: TRBV19
J: TRBJ1-5
D: TRBD1
size: once
DNA: TGTGCCAGTGGAGCCACGGGACAGGGATATCAGCCCCAGCATTTT
CDR3: CASGATGQGYQPQHF

V: TRBV11-2
J: TRBJ2-3
D: NA
size: NA
DNA: TGTGCCAGCAGAATTGGAGGGCCGAGCACAGATACGCAGTATTTT
CDR3: CASRIGGPSTDTQYF

V: TRBV7-2
J: TRBJ2-7
D: NA
size: NA
DNA: TGTGCCAGCAGCTTAGGGGCAGTTAGTCTCGAGCAGTACTTC
CDR3: CASSLGAVSLEQYF

V: TRBV5-1
J: TRBJ2-5
D: TRBD1
size: once
DNA: TGCGCCAGCAGCCCCGGGACAGCCAGCCAAGAGACCCAGTACTTC
CDR3: CASSPGTASQETQYF

V: TRBV6-4
J: TRBJ2-3
D: NA
size: NA
DNA: TGTGCCAGCAGTGAAGAGGGCGCAGCAGATACGCAGTATTTT
CDR3: CASSEEGAADTQYF

V: TRBV10-3
J: TRBJ2-3
D: TRBD2
size: NA
DNA: TGTGCCATCCGCAGAGGGACTAGCGGGAGCACAGATACGCAGTATTTT
CDR3: CAIRRGTSGSTDTQYF

V: TRBV4-2
J: TRBJ2-7
D: TRBD2
size: NA
DNA: TGTGCCAGCAGCCCCGGACTAGCGGGCCGCTCCTACGAGCAGTACTTC
CDR3: CASSPGLAGRSYEQYF

V: TRBV27
J: TRBJ1-5
D: NA
size: once
DNA: TGTGCCAGCAGTATCAGTCTGAATCAGCCCCAGCATTTT
CDR3: CASSISLNQPQHF

V: TRBV5-1
J: TRBJ2-3
D: TRBD2
size: NA
DNA: TGCGCCAGCAGCTTGTATCTAGCGGACTTCACAGATACGCAGTATTTT
CDR3: CASSLYLADFTDTQYF

V: TRBV29-1
J: TRBJ1-1
D: NA
size: NA
DNA: TGCAGCGTTGGACAGAATGCTGAAGCTTTCTTT
CDR3: CSVGQNAEAFF

V: TRBV18
J: TRBJ2-3
D: TRBD2
size: NA
DNA: TGTGCCAGCTCACCACTGCCGAGGCTAGCGGGAGTTGGGGGCACAGATACGCAGTATTTT
CDR3: CASSPLPRLAGVGGTDTQYF

V: TRBV19
J: TRBJ1-2
D: NA
size: NA
DNA: TGTGCCAGTAGTATAGAGGACAGATATGGCTACACCTTC
CDR3: CASSIEDRYGYTF

V: TRBV19
J: TRBJ2-6
D: TRBD1
size: NA
DNA: TGTGCCAGTAGTAGGGGACAGGGAGTCGCTGGGGCCAACGTCCTGACTTTC
CDR3: CASSRGQGVAGANVLTF

V: TRBV5-1
J: TRBJ2-7
D: NA
size: NA
DNA: TGCGCCAGCAGTAGGGACACGGCAACCTACGAGCAGTACTTC
CDR3: CASSRDTATYEQYF

V: TRBV7-9
J: TRBJ2-5
D: NA
size: NA
DNA: TGTGCCAGCAGCTTAGCACCGGGACACAGGGAAGAGACCCAGTACTTC
CDR3: CASSLAPGHREETQYF

V: TRBV7-3
J: TRBJ1-1
D: NA
size: NA
DNA: TGTGCCAGCAGCCCTGGTATGCGCACTGAAGCTTTCTTT
CDR3: CASSPGMRTEAFF

V: TRBV20-1
J: TRBJ2-7
D: TRBD1
size: NA
DNA: TGCAGTGCCGGGACAGGCTCCGAGCAGTACTTC
CDR3: CSAGTGSEQYF

V: TRBV5-1
J: TRBJ1-1
D: TRBD1
size: NA
DNA: TGCGCCAGCAGCCCTCCCAGACAGGGGGGCACTGAAGCTTTCTTT
CDR3: CASSPPRQGGTEAFF

V: TRBV28
J: TRBJ1-2
D: TRBD1
size: NA
DNA: TGTGCCAGCAGTTTCCTACAGGGGAACTATGGCTACACCTTC
CDR3: CASSFLQGNYGYTF

V: TRBV27
J: TRBJ2-5
D: TRBD1
size: NA
DNA: TGTGCCAGCAGTTTATTTACAGGGGAAGAGACCCAGTACTTC
CDR3: CASSLFTGEETQYF

V: TRBV19
J: TRBJ2-2
D: TRBD2
size: NA
DNA: TGTGCCAGTAGTACTCCGACTAGCGGGAGGGTCGGGGAGCTGTTTTTT
CDR3: CASSTPTSGRVGELFF

V: TRBV28
J: TRBJ1-3
D: NA
size: NA
DNA: TGTGCCAGCAGTTCACTCTCTGGAAACACCATATATTTT
CDR3: CASSSLSGNTIYF

V: TRBV5-6
J: TRBJ2-5
D: NA
size: NA
DNA: TGTGCCAGCAGCTTGGCCGGTATCTTTCGGGAGACCCAGTACTTC
CDR3: CASSLAGIFRETQYF

V: TRBV9
J: TRBJ1-2
D: NA
size: NA
DNA: TGTGCCAGCAGCGTAGATGGGAGTTGGTCGGTGCACTACACCTTC
CDR3: CASSVDGSWSVHYTF

V: TRBV10-3
J: TRBJ2-1
D: NA
size: NA
DNA: TGTGCCGCACGGACTACCTCCGTCGAGCAGTTCTTC
CDR3: CAARTTSVEQFF

V: TRBV10-3
J: TRBJ1-2
D: TRBD1
size: NA
DNA: TGTGCCATCAGTGGAGGACAGGGGGGCGGCTACACCTTC
CDR3: CAISGGQGGGYTF

V: TRBV15
J: TRBJ2-5
D: NA
size: once
DNA: TGTGCCACCAGCAGAGATCGAGGGAGAGAAGAGACCCAGTACTTC
CDR3: CATSRDRGREETQYF

V: TRBV30
J: TRBJ2-7
D: NA
size: NA
DNA: TGTGCCTGGAGTGTCCTCGGCACAGGTACCTACGAGCAGTACTTC
CDR3: CAWSVLGTGTYEQYF

V: TRBV7-9
J: TRBJ1-2
D: TRBD1
size: NA
DNA: TGTGCCAGCAGCGCTTGGGACAGGGGAAGAGGAGTGGGGGGCTACACCTTC
CDR3: CASSAWDRGRGVGGYTF

V: TRBV6-5
J: TRBJ2-1
D: TRBD1
size: NA
DNA: TGTGCCAGCACCCGGGACAGCTCCTACAATGAGCAGTTCTTC
CDR3: CASTRDSSYNEQFF

V: TRBV6-6
J: TRBJ1-2
D: NA
size: once
DNA: TGTGCCAGCAGTTACACTGCAACTAACTATGGCTACACCTTC
CDR3: CASSYTATNYGYTF

V: TRBV6-5
J: TRBJ1-1
D: NA
size: NA
DNA: TGTGCCAGCAGAGGGGACACTGAAGCTTTCTTT
CDR3: CASRGDTEAFF

V: TRBV9
J: TRBJ1-3
D: NA
size: NA
DNA: TGTGCCAGCAGCGCCCACGACAGGTCTGGAAACACCATATATTTT
CDR3: CASSAHDRSGNTIYF

V: TRBV18
J: TRBJ1-4
D: TRBD1
size: NA
DNA: TGTGCCAGCTCACCGGCAGGGGGTCTTGAAAAACTGTTTTTT
CDR3: CASSPAGGLEKLFF

V: TRBV7-9
J: TRBJ1-1
D: TRBD1
size: NA
DNA: TGTGCCAGCAGCTGGGACAGACTGAACACTGAAGCTTTCTTT
CDR3: CASSWDRLNTEAFF

V: TRBV7-6
J: TRBJ1-3
D: TRBD1
size: NA
DNA: TGTGCCAGCAGCTCCAGACCGGACAGGTCTGGAAACACCATATATTTT
CDR3: CASSSRPDRSGNTIYF

V: TRBV25-1
J: TRBJ1-2
D: NA
size: NA
DNA: TGTGCCAGCAGTGCGAATGACCCGGGGTATGGCTACACCTTC
CDR3: CASSANDPGYGYTF

V: TRBV2
J: TRBJ2-3
D: TRBD2
size: NA
DNA: TGTGCCAGCAGAGGGAGGACTAGTCGCACAGATACGCAGTATTTT
CDR3: CASRGRTSRTDTQYF

V: TRBV28
J: TRBJ1-1
D: NA
size: once
DNA: TGTGCCAGCAATACTCCGGGACAAGCAAACACTGAAGCTTTCTTT
CDR3: CASNTPGQANTEAFF

V: TRBV28
J: TRBJ1-5
D: NA
size: NA
DNA: TGTGCCAGCAGTTTCCCCGCGGGGGGCGGTCAGCCCCAGCATTTT
CDR3: CASSFPAGGGQPQHF

V: TRBV7-9
J: TRBJ2-1
D: NA
size: NA
DNA: TGTGCCAGCAGCTTAGAATCCCCGGGAGTTTATGAGCAGTTCTTC
CDR3: CASSLESPGVYEQFF

V: TRBV27
J: TRBJ1-1
D: NA
size: NA
DNA: TGTGCCAGCAGTACCCATCAGGGGAACACTGAAGCTTTCTTT
CDR3: CASSTHQGNTEAFF

V: TRBV6-1
J: TRBJ1-5
D: NA
size: NA
DNA: TGTGCCAGCAGGCGGGGGGTTATTAGCAATCAGCCCCAGCATTTT
CDR3: CASRRGVISNQPQHF

V: TRBV6-5
J: TRBJ1-1
D: NA
size: NA
DNA: TGTGCCAGCAGTTACCGGGAGGGGAACACTGAAGCTTTCTTT
CDR3: CASSYREGNTEAFF

V: TRBV18
J: TRBJ1-2
D: TRBD1
size: NA
DNA: TGTGCCAGCTCACCACGACAGGGGGCGGACTATGGCTACACCTTC
CDR3: CASSPRQGADYGYTF

V: TRBV2
J: TRBJ2-1
D: TRBD2
size: NA
DNA: TGTGCCAGCAGTGGGTCTAGCGGGATCCCCTACAATGAGCAGTTCTTC
CDR3: CASSGSSGIPYNEQFF

V: TRBV5-4
J: TRBJ2-1
D: TRBD1
size: NA
DNA: TGTGCCAGCAGTTTCCGGGACAGGGGATTGAATGAGCAGTTCTTC
CDR3: CASSFRDRGLNEQFF

V: TRBV11-2
J: TRBJ2-7
D: TRBD2
size: NA
DNA: TGTGCCAGCAGTTTAGACCCCGGGACTATCTACGAGCAGTACTTC
CDR3: CASSLDPGTIYEQYF

V: TRBV10-3
J: TRBJ1-4
D: TRBD1
size: NA
DNA: TGTGCCATCAGTGAGTCGGGACAGGGGGAAAAACTGTTTTTT
CDR3: CAISESGQGEKLFF

V: TRBV11-1
J: TRBJ1-1
D: NA
size: NA
DNA: TGTGCCAGCAGCTTAATCGAGGGCACTGAAGCTTTCTTT
CDR3: CASSLIEGTEAFF

V: TRBV9
J: TRBJ2-1
D: NA
size: NA
DNA: TGTGCCAGGACAGGAAAACAATACTACAATGAGCAGTTCTTC
CDR3: CARTGKQYYNEQFF

V: TRBV19
J: TRBJ2-2
D: NA
size: once
DNA: TGTGCCAGTACGGCTCAGGCGAACACCGGGGAGCTGTTTTTT
CDR3: CASTAQANTGELFF